This TCR beta chain was documented in a study of blood T cell repertoires in COVID-19 (dated by TCRdb to between 2020 and 2021). Context from the whole study: Samples covering the acute and convalescent phases of COVID-19 were provided by collaborators in the United States, Italy and Spain. The material from the prospective study consisted of cDNA or gDNA derived from T cells, B-cell-depleted T cells, or PBMCs. Deeply sampled blood TCRbeta repertoires from subjects exposed to, actively infected with, or recovered from COVID-19 were included in the dataset. The repertoires were made available in a free public database intended to serve as a resource for research on the immune response to SARS-CoV-2. Samples came from the ongoing ImmuneRACE study (first 160 participants) plus 1,254 subjects from 6 global collaborators. The sample metadata nearly always contained a de-identified subject ID, COVID-19 status, age in years and sex. HLA class I and class II types, where available, came from metadata supplied by the sample provider rather than from assay-based typing. What the work shows at the level of the full study, not this receptor alone: How much clinical and demographic metadata was included differed by source and by participant, and the metadata was provided uncurated.

TCRbeta CDR3 regions were amplified from genomic DNA by means of the immunoSEQ Assay, a bias-controlled multiplex PCR. The authors' pipeline ran thus. Nucleated cell counts per sample were estimated from amplification of reference gene primers within the assay. To quantify the absolute abundance of each unique TCRbeta CDR3 rearrangement, sequence reads were collapsed and filtered. For each sample, productive Simpson clonality was calculated as the square root of Simpson's diversity index across productive rearrangements. The table comes from immuneACCESS by way of TCRdb, which keeps in-frame sequences with V and J called. Part of the clones is missing from these tables; in studies checked, under half for an unresolved V gene and the rest for unknown reasons. The V and J calls and clone size are taken from that table; D and trimming were inferred from the DNA. The sample table records 300,000 or so clones; around 80% of these occur just once. The top ten constitute 1% to 1.5% of the sample.

Each collaborating institution followed its own protocols to collect whole blood in K2EDTA tubes. Collaborator samples were shipped for TCRbeta analysis as frozen whole blood, isolated PBMCs, or DNA extracted from either sample type. Details on this clone: What this receptor recognizes is not known. Base qualities are missing; no much larger clone stands one base away.

According to the germline V gene, CDR1 reads SGHDT and CDR2 reads YYEEEE. Cut back by 4 bases and 5 bases, the V and J ends lie 15 bases apart. The CDR3 contains 14 residues, cysteine and phenylalanine counted. This entry keeps only the CDR3 DNA: 42 bases, framed from base 1. The V and J segments used are TRBV5-6 and TRBJ1-2; TRBD1 might be the D gene, on 6 matching bases. The TCR was taken from a woman between 45 and 65 years old with acute or convalescent COVID-19. Sequencing was carried out using peripheral blood. The CDR3 protein: CASSVTSDSYGYTF. Here is the DNA: TGTGCCAGCAGCGTAACTTCGGACAGTTATGGCTACACCTTC.